The T cell receptor (beta chain) described here comes from a study of cytomegalovirus exposure and HLA in healthy donors. The CDR3 has 14 amino acids. V was shortened by 0 bases and J by 4 bases, with 10 bases between the two germline ends. From germline, CDR1 is SGHNT and CDR2 YYREEE (reference sequence). PCR involved 60 Vbeta and 13 Jbeta primers. Data came from immunoSEQ multiplex PCR; TCRdb stores just in-frame clones and leaves some out. This sample has about 110,000 clones, with just over 75% found just once. Of note for this clone: Its antigen is unknown.

Findings and caveats of the study: Some V segments could not be told apart, so they were left out, TRBV6-2 and TRBV6-3 among them. Earlier findings revealed that most TCR beta V segments proved productive either about 87% or about 30% of the time. Common viral pathogens were later found to be apparently linked to several of the most significant clusters.

Sequencing was done on a sample of PBMCs. The chain combines TRBV5-4 with TRBJ1-1, with D possibly matching TRBD1 (5 bases). This clonotype was obtained from a man between 40 and 49 years old in good health and CMV-seropositive. In nucleotides, the CDR3 is TGTGCCAGCAGCTTGGACAGGTCTGTCACTGAAGCTTTCTTT. This gives the protein CASSLDRSVTEAFF.